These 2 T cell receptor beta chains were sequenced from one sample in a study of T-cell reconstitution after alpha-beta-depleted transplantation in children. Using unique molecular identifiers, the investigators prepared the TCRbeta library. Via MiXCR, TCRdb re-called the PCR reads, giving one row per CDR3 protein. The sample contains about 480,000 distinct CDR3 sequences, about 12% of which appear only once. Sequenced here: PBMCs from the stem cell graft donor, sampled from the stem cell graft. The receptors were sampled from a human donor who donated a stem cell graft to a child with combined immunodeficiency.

The CDR3 region is CASSSVARAYNEQFF. CDR3 DNA: TGTGCCAGCAGTTCGGTGGCCAGGGCTTACAATGAGCAGTTCTTC. The J gene is TRBJ2-1, the V gene TRBV12-3 or TRBV12-4; D perhaps matches TRBD1 (5 bases). Trimming removed 4 bases from V and 4 bases from J, with 14 bases in between. The CDR3 extends over 15 amino acids.

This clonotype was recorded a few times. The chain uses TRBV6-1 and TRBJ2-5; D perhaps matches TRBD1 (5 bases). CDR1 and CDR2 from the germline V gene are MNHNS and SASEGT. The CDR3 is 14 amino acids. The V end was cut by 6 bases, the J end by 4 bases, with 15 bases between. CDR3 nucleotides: TGTGCCAGCAGCGTCGACAGCGATCGAGAGACCCAGTACTTC. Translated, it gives CASSVDSDRETQYF.